The 3 T cell receptor beta chains in this list originate from one sample, sequenced in a study of blood T cell repertoires in COVID-19. Libraries were prepared by immunoSEQ multiplex PCR; TCRdb keeps only in-frame clonotypes and omits some of them. The repertoire has around 190,000 clones, 89% of them found once; the top ten carry about 2.1%. The sequenced sample consisted of peripheral blood. The origin of the receptors is a young man who had recovered from COVID-19.

The J gene is TRBJ2-7, the V gene TRBV11-2; D remains unclear. The V gene lost 0 bases and the J gene lost 3 bases, with 9 bases spanning the gap. CDR1 is SGHAT and CDR2 is FQNNGV in the germline V gene. The CDR3 extends over 14 amino acids. CDR3 sequence (DNA): TGTGCCAGCAGCTTAGATTCGGCAGGCTACGAGCAGTACTTC. This encodes CASSLDSAGYEQYF. The whole variable domain, filled in from reference TRBV11-2 and TRBJ2-7, reads EAGVAQSPRYKIIEKRQSVAFWCNPISGHATLYWYQQILGQGPKLLIQFQNNGVVDDSQLPKDRFSAERLKGVDSTLKIQPAKLEDSAVYLCASSLDSAGYEQYFGPGTRLTVT.

The chain is built from TRBV7-2 and TRBJ1-2; TRBD1 matches 7 bases. Germline V gene data show CDR1 as SGHTA and CDR2 as FQGNSA. The junction had 10 bases not matched to a gene; V was cut back by 4 bases and J by 5 bases. The CDR3 spans 15 residues. The chain's CDR3 is CASSSPDRTPYGYTF. The CDR3 coding sequence is TGTGCCAGCAGCTCACCGGACAGGACACCTTATGGCTACACCTTC. Using reference TRBV7-2 and TRBJ1-2 for the parts outside the CDR3, the full variable domain is GAGVSQSPSNKVTEKGKDVELRCDPISGHTALYWYRQSLGQGLEFLIYFQGNSAPDKSGLPSDRFSAERTGGSVSTLTIQRTQQEDSAVYLCASSSPDRTPYGYTFGSGTRLTVV.

This rearrangement joins TRBV5-8 to TRBJ1-2, with a weak D call TRBD1 (6 bases). This CDR3 has 13 amino acids. V lost 5 bases and J 4 bases, leaving 12 bases between the germline ends. Germline V CDR1 and CDR2: SGHTS, YDEGEE. The CDR3 sequence is CASRDRVIYGYTF. DNA for the CDR3: TGTGCCAGCAGGGACAGAGTCATCTATGGCTACACCTTC.